The clone carrying this T cell receptor beta chain was recorded at least ten times. Its antigen is as yet unknown. This record comes from a study of identical twins. Unique molecular identifiers were in the cDNA, with template-switch universal primer binding. TCRdb recomputed calls from the 5' RACE reads with MiXCR, one row per CDR3 protein. This table holds about 690,000 distinct CDR3 sequences, around 6% found once. Findings and limits, study-wide: Beta out-of-frame sequences showed weaker excess twin sharing. Instead of following the same donors, the conclusions were based on cross-sectional statistical analysis. Fewer insertions marked abundant cord blood beta clonotypes; young adult naive trended weakly, memory not at all.

The CDR3 totals 15 residues. With 3 bases clipped from V and 1 base from J, the junction kept 5 bases outside the gene matches. Germline lookup yields CDR1 DFQATT and CDR2 SNEGSKA (reference sequence). The sample comprised naive T cells sorted from blood. The V call is TRBV20-1, the J call TRBJ2-3, with TRBD2 matching 9 bases. The receptor was isolated from a man in his late teens or twenties in good health. The CDR3 nucleotides read TGCAGTGCTAGTGCCGTAGCGGGAGGCACAGATACGCAGTATTTT. Translating it yields CSASAVAGGTDTQYF.